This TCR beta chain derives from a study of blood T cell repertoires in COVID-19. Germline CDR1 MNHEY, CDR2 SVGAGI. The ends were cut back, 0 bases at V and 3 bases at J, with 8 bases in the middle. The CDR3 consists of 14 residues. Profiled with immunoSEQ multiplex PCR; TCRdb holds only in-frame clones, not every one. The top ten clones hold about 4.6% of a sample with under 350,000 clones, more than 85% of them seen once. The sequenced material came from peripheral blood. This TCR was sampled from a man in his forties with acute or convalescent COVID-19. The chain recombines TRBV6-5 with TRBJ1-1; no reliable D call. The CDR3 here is CASSYSRVYTEAFF. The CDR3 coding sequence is TGTGCCAGCAGTTACTCCCGGGTTTACACTGAAGCTTTCTTT.